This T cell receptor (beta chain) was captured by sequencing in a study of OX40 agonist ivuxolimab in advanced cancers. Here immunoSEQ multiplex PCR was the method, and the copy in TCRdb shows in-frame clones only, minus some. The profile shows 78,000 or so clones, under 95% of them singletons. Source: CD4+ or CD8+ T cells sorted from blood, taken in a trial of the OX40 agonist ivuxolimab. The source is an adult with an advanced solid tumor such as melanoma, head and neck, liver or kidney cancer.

For the CDR3, the DNA is TGTGCCAGCAGCTTACCAGGGGGTGAGCAGTTCTTC. Protein sequence: CASSLPGGEQFF. V is TRBV7-9 and J is TRBJ2-1, with TRBD1 matching over 7 bases. Trimming removed 2 bases from V and 9 bases from J; junction bases left unmatched: 1. Germline V lookup: CDR1 SEHNR, CDR2 FQNEAQ (reference sequence). The CDR3 extends over 12 amino acids. The whole variable domain, filled in from reference TRBV7-9 and TRBJ2-1, reads DTGVSQNPRHKITKRGQNVTFRCDPISEHNRLYWYRQTLGQGPEFLTYFQNEAQLEKSRLLSDRFSAERPKGSFSTLEIQRTEQGDSAMYLCASSLPGGEQFFGPGTRLTVL.